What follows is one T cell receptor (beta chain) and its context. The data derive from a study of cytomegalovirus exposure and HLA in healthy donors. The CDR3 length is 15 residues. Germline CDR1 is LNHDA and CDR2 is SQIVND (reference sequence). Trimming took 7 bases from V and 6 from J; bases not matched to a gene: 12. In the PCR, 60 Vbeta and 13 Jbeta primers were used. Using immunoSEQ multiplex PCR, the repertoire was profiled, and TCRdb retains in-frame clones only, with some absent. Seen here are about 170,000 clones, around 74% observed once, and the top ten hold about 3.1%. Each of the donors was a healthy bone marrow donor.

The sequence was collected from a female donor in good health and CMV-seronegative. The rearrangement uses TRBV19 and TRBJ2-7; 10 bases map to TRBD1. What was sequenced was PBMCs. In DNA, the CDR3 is TGTGCCAGTACCGGCCGAGGGACAGGGGTGGGCGAGCAGTACTTC. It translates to CASTGRGTGVGEQYF. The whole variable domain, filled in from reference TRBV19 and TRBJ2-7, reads DGGITQSPKYLFRKEGQNVTLSCEQNLNHDAMYWYRQDPGQGLRLIYYSQIVNDFQKGDIAEGYSVSREKKESFPLTVTSAQKNPTAFYLCASTGRGTGVGEQYFGPGTRLTVT.